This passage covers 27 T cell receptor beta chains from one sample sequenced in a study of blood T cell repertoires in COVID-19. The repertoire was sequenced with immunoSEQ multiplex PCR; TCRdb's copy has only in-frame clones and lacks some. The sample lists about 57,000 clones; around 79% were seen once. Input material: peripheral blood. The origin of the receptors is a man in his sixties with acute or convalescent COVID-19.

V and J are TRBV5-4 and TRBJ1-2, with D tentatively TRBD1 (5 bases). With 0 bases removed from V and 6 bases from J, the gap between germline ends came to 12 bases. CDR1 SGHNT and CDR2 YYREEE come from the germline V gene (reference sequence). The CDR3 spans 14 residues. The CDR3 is CASSLDRGMDGYTF. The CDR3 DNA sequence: TGTGCCAGCAGCTTGGACCGGGGGATGGATGGCTACACCTTC.

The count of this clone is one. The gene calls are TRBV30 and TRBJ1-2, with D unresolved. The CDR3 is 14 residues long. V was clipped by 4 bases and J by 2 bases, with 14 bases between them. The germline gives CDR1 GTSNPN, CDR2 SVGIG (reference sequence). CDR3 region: CAWTGSSTNYGYTF. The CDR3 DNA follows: TGTGCCTGGACCGGGTCCTCTACGAACTATGGCTACACCTTC.

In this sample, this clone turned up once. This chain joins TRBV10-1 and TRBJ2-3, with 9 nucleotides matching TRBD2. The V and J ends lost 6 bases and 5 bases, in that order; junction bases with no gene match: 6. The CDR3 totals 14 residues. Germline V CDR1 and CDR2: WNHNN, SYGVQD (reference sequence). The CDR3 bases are TGCGCCAGCAGCCCAGTAGCGGGAGAAGATACGCAGTATTTT. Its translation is CASSPVAGEDTQYF.

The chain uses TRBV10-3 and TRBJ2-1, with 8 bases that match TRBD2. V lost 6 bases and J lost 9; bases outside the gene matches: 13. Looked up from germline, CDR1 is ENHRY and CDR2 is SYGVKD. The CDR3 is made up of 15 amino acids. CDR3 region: CAISPAGAGGGEQFF. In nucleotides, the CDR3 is TGTGCCATCAGCCCGGCGGGGGCGGGAGGTGGTGAGCAGTTCTTC.

CDR3 coding DNA: TGTGCCAGCAGTTTTGGGCTAGCGGGAGGTGTGAACATTCAGTACTTC. Translating gives CASSFGLAGGVNIQYF. The chain carries TRBV28 and TRBJ2-4; 11 bases map to TRBD2. The germline V gene encodes CDR1 MDHEN and CDR2 SYDVKM. This CDR3 has 16 residues. The ends lost 3 bases at V and 7 bases at J; junction bases unmatched: 8.

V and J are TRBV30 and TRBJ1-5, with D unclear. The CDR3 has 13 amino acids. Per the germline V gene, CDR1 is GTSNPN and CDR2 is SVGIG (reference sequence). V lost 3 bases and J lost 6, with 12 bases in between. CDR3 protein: CAWSVRGSQPQHF. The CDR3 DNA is TGTGCCTGGAGCGTACGGGGAAGTCAGCCCCAGCATTTT.

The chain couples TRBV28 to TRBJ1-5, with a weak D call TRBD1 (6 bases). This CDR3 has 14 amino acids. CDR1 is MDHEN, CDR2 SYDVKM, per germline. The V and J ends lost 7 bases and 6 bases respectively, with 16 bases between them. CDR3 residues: CASNARGFVQPQHF. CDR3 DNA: TGTGCCAGCAACGCTAGGGGGTTTGTTCAGCCCCAGCATTTT.

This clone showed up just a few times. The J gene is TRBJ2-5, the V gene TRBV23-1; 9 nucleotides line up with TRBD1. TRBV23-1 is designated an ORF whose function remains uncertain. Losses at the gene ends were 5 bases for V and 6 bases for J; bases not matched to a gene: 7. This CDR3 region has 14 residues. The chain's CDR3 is CASSAPTGGKTQYF. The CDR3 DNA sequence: TGCGCCAGCAGTGCTCCGACAGGGGGAAAGACCCAGTACTTC.

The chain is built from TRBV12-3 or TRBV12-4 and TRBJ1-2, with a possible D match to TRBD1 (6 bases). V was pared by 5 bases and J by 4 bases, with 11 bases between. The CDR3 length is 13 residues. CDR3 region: CASSLTGLYGYTF. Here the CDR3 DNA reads TGTGCCAGCAGTCTGACAGGACTCTATGGCTACACCTTC.

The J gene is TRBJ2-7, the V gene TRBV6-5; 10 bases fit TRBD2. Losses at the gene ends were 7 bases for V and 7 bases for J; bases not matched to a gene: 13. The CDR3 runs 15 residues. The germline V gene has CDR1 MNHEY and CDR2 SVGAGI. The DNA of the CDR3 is TGTGCCAGCAAGGGGGGGCTAGCGGGAGCCGGGGAGCAGTACTTC. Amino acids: CASKGGLAGAGEQYF.

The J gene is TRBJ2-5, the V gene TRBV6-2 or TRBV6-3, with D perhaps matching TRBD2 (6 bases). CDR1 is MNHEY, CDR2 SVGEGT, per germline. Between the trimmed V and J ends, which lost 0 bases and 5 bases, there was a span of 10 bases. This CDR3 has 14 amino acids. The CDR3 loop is CASSYSTGAETQYF. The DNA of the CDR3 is TGTGCCAGCAGTTACTCAACGGGAGCGGAGACCCAGTACTTC.

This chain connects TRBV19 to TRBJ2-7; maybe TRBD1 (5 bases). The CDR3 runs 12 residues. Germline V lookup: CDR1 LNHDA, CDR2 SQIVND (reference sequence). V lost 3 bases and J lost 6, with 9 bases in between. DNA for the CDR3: TGTGCCAGTAGTATTGAAAGGGGCGAGCAGTACTTC. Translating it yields CASSIERGEQYF. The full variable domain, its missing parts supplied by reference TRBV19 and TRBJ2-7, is DGGITQSPKYLFRKEGQNVTLSCEQNLNHDAMYWYRQDPGQGLRLIYYSQIVNDFQKGDIAEGYSVSREKKESFPLTVTSAQKNPTAFYLCASSIERGEQYFGPGTRLTVT.

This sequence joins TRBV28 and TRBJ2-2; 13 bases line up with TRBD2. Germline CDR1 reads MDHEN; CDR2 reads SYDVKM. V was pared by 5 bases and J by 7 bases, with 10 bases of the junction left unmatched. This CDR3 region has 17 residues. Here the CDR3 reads CASSPTRLAGGNGELFF. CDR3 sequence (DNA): TGTGCCAGCAGTCCCACGCGACTAGCGGGAGGAAACGGGGAGCTGTTTTTT.

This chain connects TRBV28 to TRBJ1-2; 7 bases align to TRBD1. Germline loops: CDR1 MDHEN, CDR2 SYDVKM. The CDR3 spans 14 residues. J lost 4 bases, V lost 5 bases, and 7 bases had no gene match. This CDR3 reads CASSPLGQIYGYTF. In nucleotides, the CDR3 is TGTGCCAGCAGTCCTTTGGGACAGATCTATGGCTACACCTTC.

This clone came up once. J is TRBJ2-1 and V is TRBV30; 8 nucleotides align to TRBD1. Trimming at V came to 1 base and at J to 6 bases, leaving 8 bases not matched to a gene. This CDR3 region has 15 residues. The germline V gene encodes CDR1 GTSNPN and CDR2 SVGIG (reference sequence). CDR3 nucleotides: TGTGCCTGGAGTGGGGGGACAGGAATGAGCAATGAGCAGTTCTTC. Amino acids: CAWSGGTGMSNEQFF.

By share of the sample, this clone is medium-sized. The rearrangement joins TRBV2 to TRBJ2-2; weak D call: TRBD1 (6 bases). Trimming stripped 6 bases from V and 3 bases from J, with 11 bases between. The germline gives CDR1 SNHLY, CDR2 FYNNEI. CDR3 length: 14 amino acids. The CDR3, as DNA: TGTGCCAGCAGCGACAACAGGGACACCGGGGAGCTGTTTTTT. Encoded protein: CASSDNRDTGELFF. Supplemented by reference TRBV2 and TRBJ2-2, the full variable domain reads EPEVTQTPSHQVTQMGQEVILRCVPISNHLYFYWYRQILGQKVEFLVSFYNNEISEKSEIFDDQFSVERPDGSNFTLKIRSTKLEDSAMYFCASSDNRDTGELFFGEGSRLTVL.

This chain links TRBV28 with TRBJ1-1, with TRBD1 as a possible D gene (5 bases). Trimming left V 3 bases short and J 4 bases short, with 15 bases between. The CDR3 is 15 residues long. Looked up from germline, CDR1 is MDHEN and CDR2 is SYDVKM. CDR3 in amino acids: CASSFRRRGTTEAFF. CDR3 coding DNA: TGTGCCAGCAGTTTCCGGCGAAGGGGAACCACTGAAGCTTTCTTT.

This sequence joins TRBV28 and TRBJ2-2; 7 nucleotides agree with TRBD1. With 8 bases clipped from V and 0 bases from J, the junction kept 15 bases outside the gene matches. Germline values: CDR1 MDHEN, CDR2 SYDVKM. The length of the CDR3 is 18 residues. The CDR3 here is CASEGTVNGLSNTGELFF. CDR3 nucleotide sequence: TGTGCCAGCGAAGGGACAGTCAATGGGCTATCGAACACCGGGGAGCTGTTTTTT.

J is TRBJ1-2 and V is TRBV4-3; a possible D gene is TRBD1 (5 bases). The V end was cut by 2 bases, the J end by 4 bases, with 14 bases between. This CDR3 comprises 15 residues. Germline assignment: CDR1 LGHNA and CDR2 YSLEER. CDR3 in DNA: TGCGCCAGCAGCCAATCGTTTATGGGGGGCTATGGCTACACCTTC. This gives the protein CASSQSFMGGYGYTF.

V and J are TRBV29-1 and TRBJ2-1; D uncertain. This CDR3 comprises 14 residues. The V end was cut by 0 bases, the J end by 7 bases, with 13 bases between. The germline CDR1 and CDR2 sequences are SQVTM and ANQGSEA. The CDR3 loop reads CSVEDTLVVNEQFF. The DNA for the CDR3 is TGCAGCGTTGAAGATACCTTAGTGGTGAATGAGCAGTTCTTC.

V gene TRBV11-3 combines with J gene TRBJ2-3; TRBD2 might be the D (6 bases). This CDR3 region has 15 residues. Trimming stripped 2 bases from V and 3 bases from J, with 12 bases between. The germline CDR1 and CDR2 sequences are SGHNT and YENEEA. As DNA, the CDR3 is TGTGCCAGCAGCTTAAGGCCTAGCGAGACAGATACGCAGTATTTT. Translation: CASSLRPSETDTQYF. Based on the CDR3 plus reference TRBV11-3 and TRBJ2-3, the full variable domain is EAGVVQSPRYKIIEKKQPVAFWCNPISGHNTLYWYLQNLGQGPELLIRYENEEAVDDSQLPKDRFSAERLKGVDSTLKIQPAELGDSAVYLCASSLRPSETDTQYFGPGTRLTVL.

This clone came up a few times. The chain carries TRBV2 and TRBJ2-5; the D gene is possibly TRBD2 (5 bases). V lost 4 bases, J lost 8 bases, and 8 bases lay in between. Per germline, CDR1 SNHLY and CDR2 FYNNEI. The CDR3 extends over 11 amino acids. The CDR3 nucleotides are TGTGCCAGCAGTGGCCGGGGTACCCAGTACTTC. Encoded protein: CASSGRGTQYF. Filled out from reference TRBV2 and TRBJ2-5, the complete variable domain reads EPEVTQTPSHQVTQMGQEVILRCVPISNHLYFYWYRQILGQKVEFLVSFYNNEISEKSEIFDDQFSVERPDGSNFTLKIRSTKLEDSAMYFCASSGRGTQYFGPGTRLLVL.

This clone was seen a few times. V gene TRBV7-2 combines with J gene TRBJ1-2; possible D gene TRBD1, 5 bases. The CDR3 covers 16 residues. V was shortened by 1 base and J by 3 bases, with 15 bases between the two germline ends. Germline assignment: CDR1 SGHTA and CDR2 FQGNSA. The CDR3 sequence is CASSLVSGLADYGYTF. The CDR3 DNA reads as TGTGCCAGCAGCTTAGTTTCAGGGCTCGCTGACTATGGCTACACCTTC.

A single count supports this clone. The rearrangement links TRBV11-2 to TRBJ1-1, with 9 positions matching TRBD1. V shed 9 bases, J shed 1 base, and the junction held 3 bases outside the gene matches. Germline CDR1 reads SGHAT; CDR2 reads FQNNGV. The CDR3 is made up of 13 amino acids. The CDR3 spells CASRQGGNTEAFF. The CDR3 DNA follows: TGTGCCAGTCGACAGGGGGGGAACACTGAAGCTTTCTTT.

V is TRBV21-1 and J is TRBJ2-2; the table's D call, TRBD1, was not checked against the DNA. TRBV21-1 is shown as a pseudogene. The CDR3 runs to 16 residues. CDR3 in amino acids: CASTQGGGENTGELFF. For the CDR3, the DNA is TGTGCCAGCACCCAAGGGGGCGGGGAGAACACCGGGGAGCTGTTTTTT.

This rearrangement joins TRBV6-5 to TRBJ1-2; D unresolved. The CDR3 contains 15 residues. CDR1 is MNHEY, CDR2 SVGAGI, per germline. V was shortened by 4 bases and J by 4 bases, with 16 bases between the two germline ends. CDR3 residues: CASSSPLLGGYGYTF. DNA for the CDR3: TGTGCCAGCAGTTCCCCTCTGCTGGGAGGCTATGGCTACACCTTC.

Written as DNA, the CDR3 is TGCGCCAGCAGCTTGGGGGCAGGTGAGCAGTTCTTC. Residues: CASSLGAGEQFF. The V and J genes are TRBV5-1 and TRBJ2-1; D unclear. The V and J ends lost 0 bases and 9 bases respectively, with 7 bases between them. CDR1 SGHRS and CDR2 YFSETQ come from the germline V gene. The CDR3 length is 12 residues. Variable domain in full (rest from reference TRBV5-1 and TRBJ2-1): KAGVTQTPRYLIKTRGQQVTLSCSPISGHRSVSWYQQTPGQGLQFLFEYFSETQRNKGNFPGRFSGRQFSNSRSEMNVSTLELGDSALYLCASSLGAGEQFFGPGTRLTVL.